This entry features one TCR beta chain sequence. The data were taken from a study of cytomegalovirus exposure and HLA in healthy donors. Primers: 60 Vbeta forward and 13 Jbeta reverse. Measured with immunoSEQ multiplex PCR; TCRdb has only the in-frame clones, and not every one. The table shows more than 100,000 clones, with around 72% occurring only once. Germline V gene sequence: CDR1 SNHLY, CDR2 FYNNEI. This CDR3 comprises 14 residues. Material: PBMCs. The source of this sequence is a man over 45 in good health and CMV-seropositive. The chain uses TRBV2 and TRBJ2-5; 8 bases line up with TRBD1. The DNA end favors TRBJ2-7, so the J call may be wrong. The CDR3 loop is CASSEGTGFYEQYF. The CDR3 bases are TGTGCCAGCAGTGAGGGGACAGGATTCTACGAGCAGTACTTC.